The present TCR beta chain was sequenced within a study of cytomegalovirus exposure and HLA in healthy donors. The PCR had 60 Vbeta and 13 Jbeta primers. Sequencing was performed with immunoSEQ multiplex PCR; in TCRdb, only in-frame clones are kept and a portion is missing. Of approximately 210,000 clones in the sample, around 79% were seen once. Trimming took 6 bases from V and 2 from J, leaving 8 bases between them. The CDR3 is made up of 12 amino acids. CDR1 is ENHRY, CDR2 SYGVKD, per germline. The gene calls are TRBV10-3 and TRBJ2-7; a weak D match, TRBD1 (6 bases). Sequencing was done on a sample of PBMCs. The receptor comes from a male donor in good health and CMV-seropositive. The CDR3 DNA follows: TGTGCCATCAGAAGGGGGACCTACGAGCAGTACTTC. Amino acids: CAIRRGTYEQYF.